This TCR beta chain appears in the sequencing data of a study of blood T cell repertoires in COVID-19. Study-level information: PBMCs, B-cell-depleted T cells, or T cells provided the cDNA or gDNA that made up the material.

Repertoires were generated with immunoSEQ multiplex PCR, while TCRdb's copy carries only in-frame clones and drops some. The repertoire has approximately 350,000 clones, 70% to 90% of them found once; the top ten carry 0.95% to 1.5%. The specimen sequenced was peripheral blood. This receptor was taken from a man aged 40-49 years with acute or convalescent COVID-19.

The DNA for the CDR3 is TGTGCCAGTAGTATCGGGGAGTGGAGCTATGGCTACACCTTC. It encodes CASSIGEWSYGYTF. The chain is built from TRBV19 and TRBJ1-2; D uncertain. Germline CDR1 and CDR2: LNHDA and SQIVND (reference sequence). This CDR3 comprises 14 residues. Trimming took off 3 bases at V and 4 bases at J, with 12 bases between the two ends.